The 22 T cell receptor beta chains reported below all come from one sample, sequenced in a study of T-cell memory formation after mild COVID-19. A single record per CDR3 protein comes from TCRdb applying MiXCR to the 5' RACE reads. This sample has about 280,000 distinct CDR3 sequences, with under 8.5% found just once. The sample consisted of PBMCs or a T cell subset sorted from them (not recorded which). These receptors all come from a man in his late teens or twenties who had mild COVID-19 (a few samples of this study predate the infection). Cell type and time point are not known.

Only a few counts were recorded for this clonotype. V is TRBV20-1 and J is TRBJ2-1; maybe TRBD2 (6 bases). Germline CDR1 and CDR2: DFQATT and SNEGSKA (reference sequence). The CDR3 consists of 15 residues. The germline V and J ends were trimmed by 6 bases and 0 bases, with 15 bases remaining between them. CDR3 loop: CSALGLSSSYNEQFF. The CDR3 DNA reads as TGCAGTGCGCTGGGACTTTCCAGCTCCTACAATGAGCAGTTCTTC.

The V and J genes are TRBV2 and TRBJ1-1, with 8 bases lining up with TRBD1. From germline, CDR1 is SNHLY and CDR2 FYNNEI. CDR3 size: 13 residues. V gave up 8 bases and J gave up 4 bases; unmatched junction bases: 6. DNA for the CDR3: TGTGCCAGCTGTCAACAGGGGGGCACTGAAGCTTTCTTT. It yields the protein CASCQQGGTEAFF.

The V and J genes are TRBV7-7 and TRBJ2-5; D may be TRBD1 (5 bases). This CDR3 has 14 amino acids. With 2 bases removed from V and 4 bases from J, the gap between germline ends came to 11 bases. In germline, CDR1 is SSHAT, CDR2 FNYEAQ (reference sequence). CDR3: CASSLQGSRETQYF. The CDR3 DNA reads as TGTGCCAGCAGCTTACAGGGTTCTAGAGAGACCCAGTACTTC.

This clonotype was detected many times. The chain links TRBV7-9 to TRBJ1-1; D remains ambiguous. Germline assignment: CDR1 SEHNR and CDR2 FQNEAQ (reference sequence). Trimming pared 4 bases from V and 1 base from J, leaving 7 bases between. This CDR3 is 13 amino acids long. This chain's CDR3 is CASSSLSNTEAFF. DNA for the CDR3: TGTGCCAGCAGCTCCCTCTCGAACACTGAAGCTTTCTTT.

This clonotype was counted many times. The chain carries TRBV7-2 and TRBJ2-5, with D uncertain. The CDR3 spans 13 residues. Germline V gene sequence: CDR1 SGHTA, CDR2 FQGNSA. V lost 0 bases, J lost 4 bases, and 6 bases lay in between. CDR3 DNA: TGTGCCAGCAGCTTAGCCACAACAGAGACCCAGTACTTC. As protein: CASSLATTETQYF.

This clonotype has only a few counts. This chain links TRBV20-1 with TRBJ2-5; 13 bases line up with TRBD2. V lost 3 bases, J lost 4 bases, and 5 bases stayed unmatched. The CDR3 is made up of 15 amino acids. Germline-derived CDR1 and CDR2 are DFQATT and SNEGSKA (reference sequence). CDR3 sequence reads: CSASQGLAGRETQYF. In nucleotides, the CDR3 is TGCAGTGCTAGTCAGGGACTAGCGGGGCGAGAGACCCAGTACTTC.

V usage is TRBV29-1 and J usage is TRBJ2-1, with 8 bases that match TRBD2. The CDR3 consists of 13 residues. CDR1 and CDR2 (germline): SQVTM, ANQGSEA. The junction had 5 bases not matched to a gene; V was cut back by 1 base and J by 9 bases. The CDR3 nucleotides read TGCAGCGTTGAAGGCGGGGGGCCAGCTGAGCAGTTCTTC. Translated, it gives CSVEGGGPAEQFF.

This clonotype was found many times. The chain couples TRBV7-9 to TRBJ2-1; 9 bases match TRBD2. With V trimmed by 5 bases and J by 9 bases, 5 bases remained unmatched. There are 13 residues in the CDR3. Germline V gene sequence: CDR1 SEHNR, CDR2 FQNEAQ (reference sequence). CDR3 sequence (DNA): TGTGCCAGCAGCATTAATAGCGGGGGTGAGCAGTTCTTC. Encoded protein: CASSINSGGEQFF.

The table lists this clonotype with a few counts. The chain carries TRBV5-1 and TRBJ2-5, with TRBD2 matching over 7 bases. Germline CDR1 and CDR2: SGHRS and YFSETQ. Unmatched junction bases numbered 16, after V lost 7 bases and J lost 4 bases. CDR3 length: 16 residues. For the CDR3, the DNA is TGCGCCAGCGGACGAACGGTGGGAGGGGATCGAGAGACCCAGTACTTC. As protein: CASGRTVGGDRETQYF.

CDR3 residues: CASSTPQNTEAFF. The DNA for the CDR3 is TGTGCCAGCAGCACCCCACAGAACACTGAAGCTTTCTTT. The chain has TRBV7-3 and TRBJ1-1; D gene ambiguous. CDR3 length: 13 residues. Germline V gene lookup returns CDR1 SGHTA and CDR2 FQGTGA. V lost 5 bases and J lost 1, with 8 bases in between.

This clonotype appeared many times. The chain couples TRBV5-1 to TRBJ2-7; the D gene is possibly TRBD1 (6 bases). Germline-derived CDR1 and CDR2 are SGHRS and YFSETQ. The CDR3 has 14 amino acids. V was trimmed by 4 bases and J by 5 bases, leaving 16 bases between them. The CDR3 region has the DNA TGCGCCAGCAGCCTGAGGGGACAAGAGGACGAGCAGTACTTC. This codes for CASSLRGQEDEQYF.

This chain uses TRBV12-3 or TRBV12-4 with TRBJ2-7; TRBD2 aligns across 7 bases. J was trimmed by 9 bases and V by 5 bases; bases with no gene match: 13. The CDR3 runs to 14 residues. CDR3 DNA sequence: TGTGCCAGCAGTCCCTCTAGGCGGGGAGGGGCGCAGTACGTC. Protein: CASSPSRRGGAQYV.

The genes are TRBV5-1 and TRBJ1-3; TRBD1 might be the D (6 bases). This CDR3 is 14 amino acids long. In germline, CDR1 is SGHRS, CDR2 YFSETQ. V was clipped by 4 bases and J by 2 bases, with 10 bases between them. The CDR3 bases are TGCGCCAGCAGCACCGGGACAACTGGAAACACCATATATTTT. Its protein is CASSTGTTGNTIYF.

The V gene is TRBV12-3 or TRBV12-4, the J gene TRBJ2-3; 7 nucleotides align to TRBD1. The CDR3 runs 15 residues. The junction had 6 bases not matched to a gene; V was cut back by 6 bases and J by 0 bases. The CDR3 here is CASRLTGASTDTQYF. CDR3 DNA: TGTGCCAGCAGGTTAACAGGGGCGAGCACAGATACGCAGTATTTT.

The chain joins TRBV13 to TRBJ2-2; TRBD2 is a possible D gene (5 bases). Trimming pared 8 bases from V and 4 bases from J, leaving 14 bases between. Germline CDR1 reads PRHDT; CDR2 reads FYEKMQ (reference sequence). This CDR3 has 14 amino acids. Written as DNA, the CDR3 is TGTGCCAGCTCTCGCGGGCGGCCCACCGGGGAGCTGTTTTTT. Residues: CASSRGRPTGELFF.

This clonotype has just a few counts. The CDR3 protein is CASGTTEETQYF. CDR3 bases: TGTGCCAGCGGGACTACCGAAGAGACCCAGTACTTC. The chain has TRBV5-4 and TRBJ2-5; 7 nucleotides match TRBD2. CDR3 length: 12 residues. In germline, CDR1 is SGHNT, CDR2 YYREEE (reference sequence). Losses at the gene ends were 7 bases for V and 3 bases for J; bases not matched to a gene: 3.

This clonotype was counted ten times or more. The rearrangement links TRBV20-1 to TRBJ2-3; 10 bases line up with TRBD2. CDR1 DFQATT and CDR2 SNEGSKA come from the germline V gene (reference sequence). Germline trimming cut 7 bases from V and 3 bases from J; bases unmatched to any gene: 4. This CDR3 contains 13 residues. CDR3 amino acids: CSETSGETDTQYF. The CDR3 coding sequence is TGCAGTGAAACTAGCGGGGAGACAGATACGCAGTATTTT.

A few counts support this clonotype. The rearrangement joins TRBV2 to TRBJ2-5; D is unclear. Trimming pared 4 bases from V and 5 bases from J, leaving 8 bases between. The CDR3 extends over 12 amino acids. Germline values: CDR1 SNHLY, CDR2 FYNNEI. CDR3 in amino acids: CASSAELETQYF. Written as DNA, the CDR3 is TGTGCCAGCAGTGCAGAGTTGGAGACCCAGTACTTC.

V gene TRBV19 combines with J gene TRBJ2-4, with D possibly TRBD2 on 5 matching bases. The CDR3 runs to 13 residues. Germline loops: CDR1 LNHDA, CDR2 SQIVND (reference sequence). V lost 6 bases, J lost 0 bases, and 6 bases lay in between. CDR3: CASRDLAKNIQYF. The CDR3 bases are TGTGCCAGTAGGGACTTAGCCAAAAACATTCAGTACTTC.

This clonotype was counted a few times. J is TRBJ1-1 and V is TRBV19; D unclear. CDR1 is LNHDA and CDR2 is SQIVND in the germline V gene (reference sequence). V was cut by 11 bases and J by 5 bases, with 15 bases left in between. This CDR3 spans 12 amino acids. In DNA, the CDR3 is TGTGCCTCGTGCTTAGGAGGGACTGAAGCTTTCTTT. This codes for CASCLGGTEAFF.

This clonotype was seen more than once but under ten times. J is TRBJ2-1 and V is TRBV5-1; no clear D gene. Per germline, CDR1 SGHRS and CDR2 YFSETQ. The germline V and J ends were trimmed by 0 bases and 7 bases, with 11 bases remaining between them. This CDR3 is 14 amino acids long. The CDR3 reads CASSLGTATNEQFF. The CDR3 DNA reads TGCGCCAGCAGCTTGGGTACGGCTACTAATGAGCAGTTCTTC.

V is TRBV7-2 and J is TRBJ2-7; the D gene is possibly TRBD2 (5 bases). Germline V CDR1 and CDR2: SGHTA, FQGNSA. V lost 5 bases and J lost 0, with 11 bases in between. The length of the CDR3 is 14 residues. CDR3 sequence: CASSTISGSYEQYF. In nucleotides, the CDR3 is TGTGCCAGCAGCACGATCAGCGGCTCCTACGAGCAGTACTTC.